This T cell receptor (beta chain) was recovered during a study of T cell changes during pregnancy in multiple sclerosis. The assay was immunoSEQ multiplex PCR, and TCRdb's table has in-frame clones only and misses some. The sample carries tens of thousands of clones, 80% to 95% recorded once. This CDR3 is built from 16 residues. The V end was cut by 0 bases, the J end by 3 bases, with 14 bases between. The V gene's germline CDR1 is SGHDN and CDR2 FVKESK. The receptor comes from a female donor in good health, enrolled as a control in a pregnancy study. Sequences were derived from peripheral blood, sampled after pregnancy. The chain links TRBV14 to TRBJ1-2; D is undetermined. The DNA for the CDR3 is TGTGCCAGCAGCCAAGAGGTAGAACCGGGATACTATGGCTACACCTTC. Translated: CASSQEVEPGYYGYTF.